This TCR beta chain was captured by sequencing in a study of OX40 agonist ivuxolimab in advanced cancers. Overall study context: Partial responses occurred in Three dose-escalation patients, one with hepatocellular carcinoma and two with cutaneous melanoma. Overall study results and limits: The specificity for antigen of the expanded peripheral T cells was not determined. Mean expanded clone counts were higher in CD8+ than CD4+ T cells.

The CDR3 spans 17 residues. V lost 3 bases and J lost 6; bases outside the gene matches: 12. The germline gives CDR1 SGHRS, CDR2 YFSETQ. On this clone itself: Its matching antigen is unknown.

Profiling relied on immunoSEQ multiplex PCR, and the TCRdb table lists in-frame clones only, not all of them. This sample has roughly 70,000 clones, with around 86% found just once. Specimen: CD4+ or CD8+ T cells sorted from blood, collected in a trial of the OX40 agonist ivuxolimab. The chain couples TRBV5-1 to TRBJ2-3, with TRBD1 matching over 11 bases. This TCR was recovered from an adult with an advanced solid tumor such as melanoma, head and neck, liver or kidney cancer. The CDR3 spells CASSSFGQGAYLDTQYF. Here the CDR3 DNA reads TGCGCCAGCAGCTCCTTCGGACAGGGGGCGTATTTGGATACGCAGTATTTT.